The source of this TCR beta chain is a study of CD8 T cells in ankylosing spondylitis. Findings of the study overall: Typical of ankylosing spondylitis blood, it appeared, was a TCR beta motif of several highly homologous variants. From matched ankylosing spondylitis synovial fluid, disease-linked clones were reportedly recovered at significantly enriched levels.

Notes on this clonotype: Antigen: not known.

Quantitative 5'-RACE with molecular barcodes was used to make the TCR beta libraries. One entry per CDR3 protein results from TCRdb running MiXCR on the 5' RACE reads. The data contain some 700,000 distinct CDR3 sequences, about 20% of them singletons. This CDR3 contains 15 residues. The V gene lost 6 bases and the J gene lost 2 bases, with 16 bases spanning the gap. Germline CDR1 MGHRA, CDR2 YSYEKL. The gene calls are TRBV4-1 and TRBJ1-1, with D unclear. The sequenced sample consisted of blood, either unsorted or a sorted T cell fraction (not recorded which). The clonotype was recovered from a male donor with ankylosing spondylitis. The CDR3 coding sequence is TGCGCCAGCAGGTGGGCAGGAGAGGGTAACACTGAAGCTTTCTTT. Amino acid sequence: CASRWAGEGNTEAFF.